The sequence of this T cell receptor beta chain was determined in a study of shared clonotypes between healthy human individuals. This CDR3 is 12 amino acids long. Looked up from germline, CDR1 is SGDLS and CDR2 is YYNGEE. The germline V and J ends were trimmed by 0 bases and 4 bases, with 2 bases remaining between them. Authors' processing steps: For the immunoSEQ data, sequences were junction-only without quality scores, so filtering differed. TCRdb keeps only in-frame clones here, not all; method: immunoSEQ multiplex PCR. Clone size and V and J calls were adopted from that table, with D and trimming inferred from the DNA. The top ten clones hold 30% to 35% of a sample with 600,000 to 750,000 clones, roughly 91% of them seen once. This clone was seen only a few times. Other nucleotide sequences in the sample specify the same CDR3. Adult donors, all healthy and HIV-negative, had no recent acute infections or vaccinations. CD8 memory pooled CD45RO+ cells and CCR7-negative CD45RA+ TemRA cells.

The sample comprised memory CD8+ T cells from PBMCs. The subset is: CD45RO+ cells pooled with CCR7-negative TemRA cells. J is TRBJ1-5 and V is TRBV9; D is uncertain. The TCR comes from a man aged 18 to 29 in good health. Some clones in this sample may be carry-over from other donors' samples. CDR3 loop: CASSVGNQPQHF. CDR3 in DNA: TGTGCCAGCAGCGTAGGAAATCAGCCCCAGCATTTT. Supplemented by reference TRBV9 and TRBJ1-5, the full variable domain reads DSGVTQTPKHLITATGQRVTLRCSPRSGDLSVYWYQQSLDQGLQFLIQYYNGEERAKGNILERFSAQQFPDLHSELNLSSLELGDSALYFCASSVGNQPQHFGDGTRLSIL.